A selection of T cell receptor beta chains follows, all from one sample in a study of early T cells in non-severe SARS-CoV-2 infection. TCRdb redid the calling of the 5' RACE reads with MiXCR, one entry per CDR3 protein. Counted here are tens of thousands of distinct CDR3 sequences, about 9% occurring once; the ten biggest clones make up about 5.6%. The specimen sequenced was whole blood. The receptors stem from an adult who was a healthcare worker with PCR-confirmed SARS-CoV-2 infection or an uninfected control (not recorded which). Each CDR3 is given with its conserved first and last residue.

CDR3aa: CASSFAGYNEQFF
v_gene: TRBV11-1
j_gene: TRBJ2-1
len: 13

CDR3aa: CASSLASGTAGPHF
v_gene: TRBV7-2
j_gene: TRBJ1-6
len: 14

CDR3aa: CASSLEGSGANVLTF
v_gene: TRBV5-1
j_gene: TRBJ2-6
len: 15

CDR3aa: CASSFDSILGEQFF
v_gene: TRBV7-2
j_gene: TRBJ2-1
len: 14

CDR3aa: CASSPVASGGSLDTQYF
v_gene: TRBV19
j_gene: TRBJ2-3
len: 17

CDR3aa: CASSLVGEWDLPSYNEQFF
v_gene: TRBV7-9
j_gene: TRBJ2-1
len: 19

CDR3aa: CASSGQTKRERETQYF
v_gene: TRBV7-6
j_gene: TRBJ2-5
len: 16

CDR3aa: CASRLTGGRTYEQYF
v_gene: TRBV6-2/TRBV6-3
j_gene: TRBJ2-7
len: 15

CDR3aa: CSVDQGNTEAFF
v_gene: TRBV29-1
j_gene: TRBJ1-1
len: 12

CDR3aa: CSVGMKVGLRGNEQFF
v_gene: TRBV29-1
j_gene: TRBJ2-1
len: 16

CDR3aa: CASSSGGRRYEQYF
v_gene: TRBV13
j_gene: TRBJ2-7
len: 14

CDR3aa: CASSQVSRQGSTDTQYF
v_gene: TRBV14
j_gene: TRBJ2-3
len: 17